Sequencing of this T cell receptor (beta chain) was carried out in a study of T cell clones after liver transplantation. Study-level information: Third-party-reactive TCRbeta sequences from pre-transplant mixed lymphocyte reactions served as antigen-independent comparators. Patients counted as tolerant after at least one year off all immunosuppression, enzymes not exceeding twice normal.

This clone was detected once. The antigen is not known. This table comes from immunoSEQ multiplex PCR, and its TCRdb copy is limited to in-frame clones, with some not included. The table has some 9,000 clones, over 60% seen once. Study outcomes and limitations: In 5 of 8 subjects, circulating graft-donor-reactive CD4 TCRbeta sequences fell significantly after transplant.

The starting material was CD8+ T cells from blood, obtained at the roughly 15-month timepoint. The origin of this receptor is a human patient who received a liver transplant. Some T cells may have originated in the graft donor.

As DNA, the CDR3 is TGCGCCAGCAGTCAATTAAGGGGGCTCCGCACAGATACGCAGTATTTT. As protein: CASSQLRGLRTDTQYF. This chain joins TRBV23-1 and TRBJ2-3; the match to TRBD1 covers 7 bases. TRBV23-1 falls under the ORF class, with uncertain function. V lost 1 base to trimming and J lost 1 base; unmatched junction nucleotides: 5. The length of the CDR3 is 16 residues.